Below are 3 T cell receptor beta chains sequenced from a single sample in a study of graft-versus-host responses after intestinal transplantation. The antigens of these receptors remain unknown. Assay used: immunoSEQ multiplex PCR; TCRdb lists only in-frame clones, some missing. The profile shows about 94,000 clones, 90% to 95% of them singletons. The sequences come from unstimulated CD8+ T cells sorted from spleen or lymph node cells, collected before intestinal transplant. The origin of the receptors is a human donor who received an intestinal transplant.

This clone has a single count. The CDR3 protein is CASSLTGYIETNEKLFF. Here the CDR3 DNA reads TGTGCCAGCAGCTTGACAGGGTATATAGAGACTAATGAAAAACTGTTTTTT. The chain carries TRBV7-8 and TRBJ1-4; 7 positions agree with TRBD1. The CDR3 length is 17 residues. Germline V gene sequence: CDR1 SGHVS, CDR2 FQNEAQ. Losses at the gene ends were 3 bases for V and 2 bases for J; bases not matched to a gene: 9.

The chain has TRBV15 and TRBJ1-1; 7 bases fit TRBD1. Germline V gene lookup returns CDR1 LNHNV and CDR2 YYDKDF (reference sequence). V shed 5 bases, J shed 3 bases, and the junction held 6 bases outside the gene matches. The length of the CDR3 is 14 residues. This CDR3 is CATSLQGLDTEAFF. As DNA, the CDR3 is TGTGCCACCAGCTTACAGGGGCTGGACACTGAAGCTTTCTTT.

The chain recombines TRBV29-1 with TRBJ2-7, with TRBD2 identical over 9 bases. CDR1 and CDR2 (germline): SQVTM, ANQGSEA. Trimming removed 5 bases from V and 1 base from J; junction bases left unmatched: 6. The CDR3 has 14 amino acids. The CDR3 DNA sequence: TGCAGCGTTATAGGACTAGCGCGGTCCTACGAGCAGTACTTC. Translation gives CSVIGLARSYEQYF.